These 10 T cell receptor beta chains were sequenced from one sample in a study of graft-versus-host responses after intestinal transplantation. The protocol was immunoSEQ multiplex PCR, while the TCRdb copy is restricted to in-frame clones and leaves out a portion. The repertoire holds 40,000 or so clones, with about four fifths as singletons. The specimen comprised PBMCs, sampled roughly 34 months after transplant. These receptors were collected from a human patient who received an intestinal transplant, so some T cells may come from the graft donor.

A single count supports this clone. The rearrangement uses TRBV6-6 and TRBJ2-1, with D perhaps assigned TRBD1 or TRBD2 (6 bases each). Trimming took off 8 bases at V and 7 bases at J, with 15 bases between the two ends. The CDR3 consists of 13 residues. CDR1 is MNHNY and CDR2 is SVGAGI in the germline V gene (reference sequence). The CDR3 bases are TGTGCCAGCGGTGAGGGGGGCGGGAATGAGCAGTTCTTC. This translates into CASGEGGGNEQFF.

The CDR3 DNA sequence: TGTGCCAGCAGTTTAACAGGGGGCGGCAATCAGCCCCAGCATTTT. This translates into CASSLTGGGNQPQHF. The rearrangement joins TRBV6-5 to TRBJ1-5, with 9 bases lining up with TRBD1. The V gene's germline CDR1 is MNHEY and CDR2 SVGAGI. Trimming at V came to 4 bases and at J to 2 bases, leaving 3 bases not matched to a gene. This CDR3 has 15 residues.

The rearrangement joins TRBV6-5 to TRBJ2-3; TRBD1 or TRBD2 may be the D gene (5 bases each). The CDR3 spans 13 residues. The germline CDR1 and CDR2 sequences are MNHEY and SVGAGI. V was cut by 6 bases and J by 4 bases, with 11 bases left in between. The CDR3: CASREGTADTQYF. CDR3 in DNA: TGTGCCAGCAGAGAGGGGACCGCAGATACGCAGTATTTT.

V usage is TRBV11-3 and J usage is TRBJ2-7; 8 nucleotides match TRBD2. Germline-derived CDR1 and CDR2 are SGHNT and YENEEA. There are 17 residues in the CDR3. Trimming took 3 bases from V and 1 from J; bases not matched to a gene: 11. The CDR3 spells CASSLGTSSRFSYEQYF. The CDR3 bases are TGTGCCAGCAGCTTGGGGACTAGTTCAAGATTTTCCTACGAGCAGTACTTC.

This clone was observed a single time. The chain joins TRBV6-5 to TRBJ1-1; D is uncertain. CDR1 is MNHEY, CDR2 SVGAGI, per germline. This CDR3 contains 14 residues. V dropped 2 bases and J dropped 1 base, with 8 bases sitting between them. CDR3 in amino acids: CASSYGSENTEAFF. CDR3 coding DNA: TGTGCCAGCAGTTACGGGTCAGAGAACACTGAAGCTTTCTTT.

The V and J genes are TRBV15 and TRBJ2-1, with 14 bases identical to TRBD2. The CDR3 extends over 18 amino acids. V dropped 4 bases and J dropped 8; count of bases not matched to a gene: 13. CDR1 LNHNV and CDR2 YYDKDF come from the germline V gene (reference sequence). The CDR3 loop is CATSTRTSGGPRRHEQFF. CDR3 coding DNA: TGTGCCACCAGCACTAGGACTAGCGGGGGGCCCCGACGGCATGAGCAGTTCTTC.

The rearrangement joins TRBV5-1 to TRBJ2-1; 12 nucleotides align to TRBD2. V lost 1 base and J lost 6; bases outside the gene matches: 14. Germline CDR1 and CDR2: SGHRS and YFSETQ. The CDR3 covers 19 residues. DNA of the CDR3: TGCGCCAGCAGCTTGCGGCCTAGCGGGGGGGCCTCCTCTGCCAATGAGCAGTTCTTC. Residues: CASSLRPSGGASSANEQFF.

The V call is TRBV10-3, the J call TRBJ1-3; D gene unclear. This CDR3 region has 13 residues. V was pared by 3 bases and J by 0 bases, with 3 bases between. CDR1 and CDR2 (germline): ENHRY, SYGVKD. The CDR3 loop reads CAISDFSGNTIYF. The CDR3 coding sequence is TGTGCCATCAGTGACTTCTCTGGAAACACCATATATTTT.

V usage is TRBV15 and J usage is TRBJ1-2; no clear D gene. Trimming removed 0 bases at V and 2 bases at J, with 10 bases between. CDR1 and CDR2 from the germline V gene are LNHNV and YYDKDF (reference sequence). This CDR3 region has 15 residues. The chain's CDR3 is CATSRDDGRNYGYTF. CDR3 DNA: TGTGCCACCAGCAGAGATGATGGCAGGAACTATGGCTACACCTTC.

This chain links TRBV30 with TRBJ2-6; D may correspond to TRBD1 or TRBD2 (6 bases each). CDR1 is GTSNPN and CDR2 is SVGIG in the germline V gene (reference sequence). The CDR3 spans 16 residues. V was pared by 2 bases and J by 2 bases, with 13 bases between. For the CDR3, the DNA is TGTGCCTGGAGTCAGGGGACTGTGGCTGGGGCCAACGTCCTGACTTTC. Protein sequence: CAWSQGTVAGANVLTF. Together with reference TRBV30 and TRBJ2-6, the CDR3 gives the full variable domain: SQTIHQWPATLVQPVGSPLSLECTVEGTSNPNLYWYRQAAGRGLQLLFYSVGIGQISSEVPQNLSASRPQDRQFILSSKKLLLSDSGFYLCAWSQGTVAGANVLTFGAGSRLTVL.